Listed here are 20 T cell receptor beta chains from one sample, sequenced in a study of T-cell memory formation after mild COVID-19. TCRdb used MiXCR to reprocess the 5' RACE reads, holding one entry per CDR3 protein. The sample contains about 350,000 distinct CDR3 sequences, roughly an eighth of which appear only once. Sequencing was carried out using PBMCs or a T cell subset sorted from them (not recorded which). These receptors came from a man aged 18-30 years who had mild COVID-19 (a few samples of this study predate the infection). Cell type and time point are not known.

This clonotype was observed at least ten times. The chain recombines TRBV7-9 with TRBJ2-1; D gene uncertain. V was clipped by 5 bases and J by 8 bases, with 19 bases between them. The CDR3 consists of 15 residues. CDR1 is SEHNR, CDR2 FQNEAQ, per germline (reference sequence). CDR3 protein: CASSGAPGPADEQFF. In nucleotides, the CDR3 is TGTGCCAGCAGCGGCGCCCCCGGGCCCGCGGATGAGCAGTTCTTC.

This clonotype was counted only a few times. The genes are TRBV9 and TRBJ1-2, with TRBD1 matching over 7 bases. The CDR3 is 16 residues long. V lost 3 bases, J lost 5 bases, and 13 bases stayed unmatched. The germline V gene has CDR1 SGDLS and CDR2 YYNGEE. In DNA, the CDR3 is TGTGCCAGCAGCGCCGACAGGGTGGGGTATTATTATGGCTACACCTTC. It specifies CASSADRVGYYYGYTF.

This clonotype was counted between two and nine times. The rearrangement uses TRBV10-2 and TRBJ2-5; D perhaps matches TRBD1 (5 bases). In germline, CDR1 is WSHSY, CDR2 SAAADI. This CDR3 has 12 amino acids. V was clipped by 5 bases and J by 4 bases, with 8 bases between them. The CDR3 DNA reads TGCGCCAGCAGTTCAGGGCTAGAGACCCAGTACTTC. It translates to CASSSGLETQYF.

This clonotype was counted only a few times. The rearrangement uses TRBV18 and TRBJ2-2, with 14 bases that match TRBD2. Unmatched junction bases numbered 8, after V lost 5 bases and J lost 3 bases. The CDR3 is 18 amino acids. Germline V gene data show CDR1 as KGHSH and CDR2 as LQKENI. Here the CDR3 DNA reads TGTGCCAGCTCATCACGACTAGCGGGGGGGCCAGACACCGGGGAGCTGTTTTTT. It translates to CASSSRLAGGPDTGELFF.

This clonotype was counted a few times. The rearrangement uses TRBV5-1 and TRBJ2-1; 7 bases map to TRBD1. Losses at the gene ends were 2 bases for V and 7 bases for J; bases not matched to a gene: 6. CDR1 SGHRS and CDR2 YFSETQ come from the germline V gene. The CDR3 contains 14 residues. As DNA, the CDR3 is TGCGCCAGCAGCTTAGGGACAGCCGTTAATGAGCAGTTCTTC. Amino acids: CASSLGTAVNEQFF. Using reference TRBV5-1 and TRBJ2-1 for the parts outside the CDR3, the full variable domain is KAGVTQTPRYLIKTRGQQVTLSCSPISGHRSVSWYQQTPGQGLQFLFEYFSETQRNKGNFPGRFSGRQFSNSRSEMNVSTLELGDSALYLCASSLGTAVNEQFFGPGTRLTVL.

The V gene is TRBV6-5, the J gene TRBJ1-1, with 8 bases fitting TRBD1. This CDR3 spans 15 amino acids. From germline, CDR1 is MNHEY and CDR2 SVGAGI. V was pared by 6 bases and J by 1 base, with 7 bases of the junction left unmatched. CDR3 DNA: TGTGCCAGCAGGGTAAAAGGACAGGGGAACACTGAAGCTTTCTTT. Its protein is CASRVKGQGNTEAFF.

This clonotype was detected a few times. The chain combines TRBV7-2 with TRBJ2-3; 10 bases fit TRBD1. Trimming removed 5 bases from V and 0 bases from J; junction bases left unmatched: 8. CDR3 size: 17 residues. The germline gives CDR1 SGHTA, CDR2 FQGNSA. The CDR3 reads CASSRAPGQGSTDTQYF. Here the CDR3 DNA reads TGTGCCAGCAGCCGAGCCCCGGGACAGGGGAGCACAGATACGCAGTATTTT.

This clonotype was counted at least ten times. The chain recombines TRBV2 with TRBJ2-7; D gene unclear. Germline-derived CDR1 and CDR2 are SNHLY and FYNNEI. The V gene lost 3 bases and the J gene lost 6 bases, with 3 bases spanning the gap. The CDR3 has 10 amino acids. The DNA for the CDR3 is TGTGCCAGCAGTGAGATCGAGCAGTACGTC. It translates to CASSEIEQYV.

This clonotype came up many times. The chain uses TRBV5-1 and TRBJ2-5; 8 bases line up with TRBD2. This CDR3 is built from 15 residues. Trimming cost V 2 bases and J 5 bases; bases outside gene matches: 8. Germline V gene lookup returns CDR1 SGHRS and CDR2 YFSETQ. The CDR3, as DNA: TGCGCCAGCAGCTTTTTAGCGGGGAGTGGGGAGACCCAGTACTTC. It translates to CASSFLAGSGETQYF. The whole variable domain, remainder taken from reference TRBV5-1 and TRBJ2-5, is KAGVTQTPRYLIKTRGQQVTLSCSPISGHRSVSWYQQTPGQGLQFLFEYFSETQRNKGNFPGRFSGRQFSNSRSEMNVSTLELGDSALYLCASSFLAGSGETQYFGPGTRLLVL.

This clonotype has at least ten counts. Compared with germline, one end of the junction differs, possibly owing to a read error. This chain links TRBV12-3 or TRBV12-4 with TRBJ2-1, with 7 bases identical to TRBD1. The CDR3 sequence is 12 residues long. The chain's CDR3 is CASSNDRVVRLF. The CDR3 DNA reads as TGTGCCAGCAGTAACGACAGGGTGGTCCGTTTATTC.

The genes are TRBV6-5 and TRBJ2-3, with D hard to call. Germline V gene lookup returns CDR1 MNHEY and CDR2 SVGAGI. The CDR3 has 15 residues. The V end was cut by 6 bases, the J end by 0 bases, with 13 bases between. The DNA of the CDR3 is TGTGCCAGCAGGGGATGGACCCTAAGCACAGATACGCAGTATTTT. Amino acids: CASRGWTLSTDTQYF.

The V call is TRBV3-1, the J call TRBJ2-7; 11 bases match TRBD2. The CDR3 totals 15 residues. The junction had 4 bases not matched to a gene; V was cut back by 6 bases and J by 0 bases. The V gene's germline CDR1 is LGHDT and CDR2 YNNKEL (reference sequence). The CDR3 DNA sequence: TGTGCCAGCAGGCTAGCGGGGGGAGTCTCCTACGAGCAGTACTTC. This translates into CASRLAGGVSYEQYF.

This chain uses TRBV11-2 with TRBJ2-2, with no clear D. The CDR3 is 14 amino acids. Germline V gives CDR1 SGHAT, CDR2 FQNNGV. The ends were cut back, 0 bases at V and 4 bases at J, with 6 bases in the middle. The CDR3 protein is CASSLDIITGELFF. The CDR3 nucleotides read TGTGCCAGCAGCTTAGACATCATCACCGGGGAGCTGTTTTTT.

This clonotype was counted only a few times. A read error may produce the germline difference seen at one junction end. The rearrangement uses TRBV15 and TRBJ2-5; weak D call: TRBD2 (6 bases). Germline CDR1 and CDR2: LNHNV and YYDKDF (reference sequence). The CDR3 covers 15 residues. CDR3: CATSFDGTPGVGVNF. DNA of the CDR3: TGTGCCACCAGCTTTGACGGGACTCCTGGGGTAGGGGTGAACTTC.

This clonotype showed up many times. V usage is TRBV28 and J usage is TRBJ1-4; TRBD1 might be the D (6 bases). The V end lost 4 bases, the J end lost 5 bases, and 17 bases lay between the germline ends. The CDR3 covers 16 residues. Per germline, CDR1 MDHEN and CDR2 SYDVKM. This CDR3 is CASSSPGMGANEKLFF. CDR3 nucleotide sequence: TGTGCCAGCAGTTCTCCGGGGATGGGGGCGAATGAAAAACTGTTTTTT.

The chain is built from TRBV12-5 and TRBJ2-3; 10 bases align to TRBD2. This CDR3 is built from 14 residues. V gave up 6 bases and J gave up 13 bases; unmatched junction bases: 13. The germline V gene has CDR1 LGHNT and CDR2 FRNRAP. Written as DNA, the CDR3 is TGTGCTAGTGGGGGAGAGCGGGGGGGCTGGAAAGAGTATTTT. Translation gives CASGGERGGWKEYF.

This clonotype was seen only a few times. As the CDR3 is not closed by the conserved phenylalanine or tryptophan, this likely results from a read error. The DNA is left out, because the CDR3 cannot be placed on it with certainty; the CDR3 is given as TCRdb lists it. This rearrangement joins TRBV9 to TRBJ2-5; the table's TRBD2 call for D was not verified on the DNA. From germline, CDR1 is SGDLS and CDR2 YYNGEE. The CDR3 has 11 residues if both end residues are counted. This chain's CDR3 is CASSTRVASFL.

The V gene is TRBV2, the J gene TRBJ1-2; D unresolved. V was cut by 7 bases and J by 4 bases, with 13 bases left in between. CDR1 SNHLY and CDR2 FYNNEI come from the germline V gene. There are 13 residues in the CDR3. This chain's CDR3 is CASTEVGIYGYTF. CDR3 nucleotides: TGTGCCAGCACCGAGGTGGGGATCTATGGCTACACCTTC.

V gene TRBV6-1 combines with J gene TRBJ1-2; D is unresolved. Germline values: CDR1 MNHNS, CDR2 SASEGT. The V gene lost 7 bases and the J gene lost 3 bases, with 9 bases spanning the gap. The CDR3 sequence is 12 residues long. In nucleotides, the CDR3 is TGTGCCAGCACGCCCCACGACTATGGCTACACCTTC. It yields the protein CASTPHDYGYTF.

This clonotype came up a few times. The chain links TRBV24-1 to TRBJ2-5; 7 nucleotides line up with TRBD1. The ends lost 1 base at V and 2 bases at J; junction bases unmatched: 6. Per germline, CDR1 KGHDR and CDR2 SFDVKD. CDR3 length: 16 amino acids. CDR3 DNA sequence: TGTGCCACCAGTGATTTCAGTGGCAGGGGGCAAGAGACCCAGTACTTC. It translates to CATSDFSGRGQETQYF.